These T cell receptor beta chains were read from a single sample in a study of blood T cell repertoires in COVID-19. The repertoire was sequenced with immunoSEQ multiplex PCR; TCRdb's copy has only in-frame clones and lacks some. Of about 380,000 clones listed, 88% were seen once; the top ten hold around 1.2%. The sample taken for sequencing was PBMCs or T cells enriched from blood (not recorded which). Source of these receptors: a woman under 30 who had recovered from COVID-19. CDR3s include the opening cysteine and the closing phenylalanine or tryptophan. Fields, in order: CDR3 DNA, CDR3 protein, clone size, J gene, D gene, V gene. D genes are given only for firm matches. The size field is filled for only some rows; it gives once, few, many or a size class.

DNA: TGTGCCAGTAGTACAGGGGATACTAATGAAAAACTGTTTTTT
CDR3: CASSTGDTNEKLFF
size: -
J: TRBJ1-4
D: -
V: TRBV19

DNA: TGTGCCAGTAGTATTAGCGGGGGAGAGACCCAGTACTTC
CDR3: CASSISGGETQYF
size: -
J: TRBJ2-5
D: TRBD2
V: TRBV19

DNA: TGCGCCAGCAGCCAGGGGGCTGTAGGGACAGGGTTGGGGAACACTGAAGCTTTCTTT
CDR3: CASSQGAVGTGLGNTEAFF
size: -
J: TRBJ1-1
D: TRBD1
V: TRBV4-1

DNA: TGCGCCAGCAGCCTAGGTCAGGGGACTAATGAAAAACTGTTTTTT
CDR3: CASSLGQGTNEKLFF
size: -
J: TRBJ1-4
D: -
V: TRBV4-3

DNA: TGCAGCGTCGTTGCGGGGGGCGGCCGGATCTCAGATACGCAGTATTTT
CDR3: CSVVAGGGRISDTQYF
size: -
J: TRBJ2-3
D: TRBD2
V: TRBV29-1

DNA: TGTGCCAGTAGTAAAGCGGGGAGCCAAGAGACCCAGTACTTC
CDR3: CASSKAGSQETQYF
size: -
J: TRBJ2-5
D: TRBD2
V: TRBV19

DNA: TGTGCCAGCAGTGGCCCTCGCGGCTCCTCTGGAAACACCATATATTTT
CDR3: CASSGPRGSSGNTIYF
size: few
J: TRBJ1-3
D: -
V: TRBV6-6

DNA: TGTGCCAGCAGTCCAGGGACAGAGCAGTACTTC
CDR3: CASSPGTEQYF
size: -
J: TRBJ2-7
D: -
V: TRBV27

DNA: TGTGCCTGGAGTGTAGGGGAGGGAGCCTATGGCTACACCTTC
CDR3: CAWSVGEGAYGYTF
size: -
J: TRBJ1-2
D: -
V: TRBV30

DNA: TGTGCCAGTAGCCCGCAGGGGAGTTACCAAGAGACCCAGTACTTC
CDR3: CASSPQGSYQETQYF
size: -
J: TRBJ2-5
D: -
V: TRBV19

DNA: TGTGCCAGCAGCTTATTACCCACCGGGGGGGCCAGGGGAGATACGCAGTATTTT
CDR3: CASSLLPTGGARGDTQYF
size: -
J: TRBJ2-3
D: TRBD2
V: TRBV7-2

DNA: TGTGCCAGCAGTATCGGACAGGGCATTTTGAACACTGAAGCTTTCTTT
CDR3: CASSIGQGILNTEAFF
size: -
J: TRBJ1-1
D: TRBD1
V: TRBV28

DNA: TGTGCCAGCAGCTTGGAGCAGGACAGGGGATTGGGTAAACTGTTTTTT
CDR3: CASSLEQDRGLGKLFF
size: -
J: TRBJ1-4
D: TRBD1
V: TRBV5-5

DNA: TGTGCCAGCAGTTTAACACAGGGGGCGCCCGGCAATCAGCCCCAGCATTTT
CDR3: CASSLTQGAPGNQPQHF
size: -
J: TRBJ1-5
D: TRBD1
V: TRBV27